The present TCR beta chain was sequenced within a study of neurological immune-mediated disorders (dated by TCRdb to about 2019). Background on the whole study: Peripheral blood TCR-beta repertoires from HTLV-I-associated myelopathy (HAM/TSP) patients, multiple sclerosis patients and healthy controls were compared by UMI-based sequencing. The 106 TCR-beta libraries included longitudinal samples, technical triplicates and paired sorted CD4+ and CD8+ T-cell subsets alongside PBMC samples. The cohort was made up of approximately 65 subjects, consisting of roughly 15 HAM/TSP patients, approximately 35 multiple sclerosis patients and around 20 healthy controls. Longitudinal HAM/TSP and healthy donors had 3 time-points each (roughly 3-40 month intervals). General conclusions and limits of the study: TCR clonal expansion was highest in HAM/TSP patients and lowest in MS patients, with MS patients falling below even healthy controls. Across subjects, expanded clones never shared an identical CDR3 amino acid sequence, which suggests that the TCR-beta repertoires in every group were private.

cDNA synthesis used template-switch 5'RACE with a primer carrying a 10-nucleotide random unique molecular identifier tagging each TCR transcript. Each sequencing run produced over 180 million TCR-beta sequences covering 15-18 subjects. The RNeasy kit was used for extraction of total RNA. TCR-beta VDJ regions were amplified with primers for the TCR constant region and the 5'RACE anchor, using the KAPA Real-time Library Amplification kit. Sample indexes and Illumina adaptors were added in a first PCR, and a second PCR then increased library yield. After Ampure bead purification, the roughly 650 bp TCR product was size-selected on a 2% E-gel SizeSelection system. Before pooling, libraries had their quality checked on a Bioanalyzer, their concentration measured with Qubit, and their quantity determined with the Kapa Library Quantification kit. An Illumina HiSeq 2500 sequenced the libraries paired-end 2 x 150 bp. To increase sequence diversity, about 25-30% phiX was spiked into each library pool. On the authors' methods: The UMI-based MiGEC pipeline processed quality-filtered reads and removed over 90% of raw TCR sequences during error correction. VDJ genes were aligned to IMGT germline references, and each clonotype was defined by a unique CDR3 amino acid sequence together with V-J genes. VDJtools evaluated clonal expansion, Shannon diversity and CDR3 relatedness (CalcPairwiseDistances, ClusterSamples); CLCbio workbench built phylogenetic trees. Expanded clones were defined as having at least 8 unique UMIs, based on coefficient-of-variation modelling across technical triplicates. TCRdb redid the processing of the public reads, applying fastp at Q25 and MiXCR, and retained in-frame beta chains. Rows are unified per CDR3 protein, each entry keeping the most common DNA and genes. The V and J calls were determined by TCRdb, not by the authors. This sample holds about 50,000 distinct CDR3 sequences; 8% to 9% were observed only once. 1.5% to 2% of the sample is held by the ten biggest clonotypes.

CDR3 length: 17 amino acids, cysteine to phenylalanine. The sequence is cut down to CDR3 DNA, 51 bases in frame from base 1. Compared with germline, V lacks 0 bases and J lacks 4 bases; bases without a gene match: 10. CDR1 and CDR2, per the germline V gene (reference sequence), are DFQATT and SNEGSKA. This clonotype was recorded at least ten times. This receptor's antigen is unknown. The record has no base qualities; no much larger clone is one base away. The label giving this sample's time point can be read as: longitudinal time-point 3. The healthy controls were volunteers from blood banks in Maryland, USA. For unsorted PBMC libraries, 2 million PBMCs were used after storage in RNAlater at -80 degrees C until RNA extraction. Peripheral blood was subjected to Ficoll-Hypaque density gradient centrifugation to isolate PBMCs, which were then cryopreserved in liquid nitrogen.

The rearrangement combines TRBV20-1 with TRBJ2-1, with 9 bases aligning to TRBD2. The specimen was PBMCs. This TCR was recovered from a middle-aged woman in good health. The DNA is TGCAGTGCTAGAGATAAAGAGAGCGGGGGGATATACAATGAGCAGTTCTTC. It codes for CSARDKESGGIYNEQFF.